This entry concerns a single T cell receptor (beta chain). The CDR3 has 16 amino acids. From germline, CDR1 is PRHDT and CDR2 FYEKMQ (reference sequence). The J segment lost 0 bases and the V segment lost 5 bases, leaving 5 bases of the junction unmatched. TCRdb's copy holds only in-frame clones and misses some; the assay was immunoSEQ multiplex PCR. The sample has tens of thousands of clones; roughly 90% are singletons. These data belong to a study of blood T cell repertoires in COVID-19. On the study more broadly: The origin of the acute and convalescent COVID-19 samples was the United States, Italy and Spain.

Those enrolled in Seattle joined during active infection and were followed longitudinally afterward. The sequence was obtained from a man aged 45-65 years with COVID-19, enrolled during active disease. This chain links TRBV13 with TRBJ2-2, with TRBD2 matching 8 bases. Sequencing input: peripheral blood. The CDR3 region is CASSLHGGANTGELFF. The DNA of the CDR3 is TGTGCCAGCAGCCTCCACGGGGGGGCGAACACCGGGGAGCTGTTTTTT. Full variable domain (outside the CDR3, taken from reference TRBV13 and TRBJ2-2): AAGVIQSPRHLIKEKRETATLKCYPIPRHDTVYWYQQGPGQDPQFLISFYEKMQSDKGSIPDRFSAQQFSDYHSELNMSSLELGDSALYFCASSLHGGANTGELFFGEGSRLTVL.